A selection of T cell receptor beta chains follows, all from one sample in a study of regulatory T cells in long-lasting Graves disease. TCRdb ran MiXCR on the multiplex PCR reads and lists one entry per CDR3 protein. The sample includes hundreds of thousands of distinct CDR3 sequences, roughly 16% of them seen just once. The data also belong to a second study, concerning T cells in Graves' hyperthyroidism and ophthalmopathy.

Sequenced here: peripheral blood mononuclear cells (PBMCs), sampled at new diagnosis, from a patient treated with antithyroid drugs. These TCRs come from a young woman with Graves disease. Both conserved end residues are part of each CDR3. A D gene is named only where the DNA matches it firmly. For some rows the clone size is stated as once, few or many, or as a class when expanded; others skip it.

NA	TRBJ2-2	TRBV12-3/TRBV12-4	NA	TGTGCCAGCAGTTTTGCTAGTTCCGGGGAGCTGTTTTTT	CASSFASSGELFF
few	TRBJ1-2	TRBV19	NA	TGTGCCAGTAGTATTTCGACAGGCTATGGCTACACCTTC	CASSISTGYGYTF
NA	TRBJ1-6	TRBV20-1	NA	TGCAGTGCTAGGATTTGGGCGAAGGATTTAAGCTCCTATAATTCACCCCTCCACTTT	CSARIWAKDLSSYNSPLHF
few	TRBJ1-6	TRBV7-9	NA	TGTGCCAGCAGCTTAGCCCAGGGCTCTACTTATAATTCACCCCTCCACTTT	CASSLAQGSTYNSPLHF
many	TRBJ2-7	TRBV2	TRBD1	TGTGCCAGCAGTGCGACAGGGGGTTCCTACGAGCAGTACTTC	CASSATGGSYEQYF
NA	TRBJ2-1	TRBV5-1	TRBD2	TGCGCCAGCAGCCCCCAACTAGCGAGAGGAGATGAGCAGTTCTTC	CASSPQLARGDEQFF
many	TRBJ2-5	TRBV18	TRBD1	TGTGCCAGCTCACCAAGACAGGGAACGGAGACCCAGTACTTC	CASSPRQGTETQYF
many	TRBJ1-5	TRBV24-1	NA	TGTGCCACCAGTGATAGAGCGGGAAGCAATCAGCCCCAGCATTTT	CATSDRAGSNQPQHF
many	TRBJ1-4	TRBV7-2	NA	TGTGCCAGCAGCCTCGACAGGCTCGGTGAAAAACTGTTTTTT	CASSLDRLGEKLFF
many	TRBJ2-5	TRBV11-2	TRBD2	TGTGCCAGCAGCTTAGGGGCGGCGGGAGGAGAGACCCAGTACTTC	CASSLGAAGGETQYF
NA	TRBJ1-1	TRBV18	NA	TGTGCCAGCTCACCAATCGCAGGGGTGAACACTGAAGCTTTCTTT	CASSPIAGVNTEAFF
many	TRBJ1-1	TRBV12-3/TRBV12-4	NA	TGTGCCAGCAGTTTAGCCCCAGGTAATAGGGGTTGGGGCCAAATGAACACTGAAGCTTTCTTT	CASSLAPGNRGWGQMNTEAFF
NA	TRBJ1-5	TRBV6-1	TRBD1	TGTGCCAGCGGTGAATTCTACAGGGGCTTTGCTAGCAATCAGCCCCAGCATTTT	CASGEFYRGFASNQPQHF
few	TRBJ2-5	TRBV20-1	TRBD2	TGCAGTGCTAGAGTTCTAGCGGTACAAGAGACCCAGTACTTC	CSARVLAVQETQYF
many	TRBJ1-1	TRBV6-5	NA	TGTGCCAGCAGTTACTTGGTGGACACTGAAGCTTTCTTT	CASSYLVDTEAFF
few	TRBJ1-1	TRBV7-6	NA	TGTGCCAGCAGCCTCTCCGAGGGGAACACTGAAGCTTTCTTT	CASSLSEGNTEAFF
few	TRBJ2-3	TRBV20-1	NA	TGCAGCGAAGGCGGGACAGACACAGATACGCAGTATTTT	CSEGGTDTDTQYF
once	TRBJ2-2	TRBV6-1	NA	TGTGCCAGCGGGGCGAACACCGGGGAGCTGTTTTTT	CASGANTGELFF
few	TRBJ1-5	TRBV3-1	NA	TGTGCCAGCAGCCAAGCGGACACCAATCAGCCCCAGCATTTT	CASSQADTNQPQHF
many	TRBJ1-1	TRBV28	NA	TGTGCCAGCAGGGTAACCGGACCACCTAAGAAAGCTTTCTTT	CASRVTGPPKKAFF
NA	TRBJ2-5	TRBV5-1	TRBD2	TGCGCCAGCAGCTCTCCGGGACTAGCGGGTTTAGAGACCCAGTACTTC	CASSSPGLAGLETQYF
many	TRBJ2-3	TRBV2	TRBD2	TGTGCCAGCATCCGGGAGGCCTTGTTTGGCACAGATACGCAGTATTTT	CASIREALFGTDTQYF
many	TRBJ1-2	TRBV20-1	NA	TGCAGTGCTAGAGATTTTCAGGGCCGTGGCTACACCTTC	CSARDFQGRGYTF
NA	TRBJ2-1	TRBV6-2/TRBV6-3	NA	TGTGCCAGCATAGGGGCCCATAACTCCTACAATGAGCAGTTCTTC	CASIGAHNSYNEQFF
many	TRBJ2-4	TRBV18	NA	TGTGCCAGCAGTCCAGGTCAACTAGCCAAAAACATTCAGTACTTC	CASSPGQLAKNIQYF
NA	TRBJ2-3	TRBV7-2	TRBD1	TGTGCCAGCAGACCGACAGGGGGCATTAGCACAGATACGCAGTATTTT	CASRPTGGISTDTQYF
NA	TRBJ2-7	TRBV19	TRBD1	TGTGCCAGTATGGGACAGGGGGCTTCCACCTACGAGCAGTACTTC	CASMGQGASTYEQYF
many	TRBJ2-5	TRBV2	TRBD2	TGTGCCAGCAGCTATGGGCTAGCGGGAGCAGAGACCCAGTACTTC	CASSYGLAGAETQYF
NA	TRBJ2-2	TRBV27	NA	TGTGCCAGCAGTTTACCGGACAGAGACACCGGGGAGCTGTTTTTT	CASSLPDRDTGELFF
many	TRBJ2-4	TRBV12-3/TRBV12-4	NA	TGTGCCAGCAGTTCCAGGGGGGAGGCCAAAAACATTCAGTACTTC	CASSSRGEAKNIQYF
few	TRBJ2-7	TRBV5-1	TRBD1	TGCGCCAGCAGCCCCCGGACAGGGGCCGCCGAGCAGTACTTC	CASSPRTGAAEQYF
many	TRBJ2-7	TRBV10-3	TRBD1	TGTGCCATCAGGGGGGGGACAGGGACCGGCAACGAGCAGTACTTC	CAIRGGTGTGNEQYF
few	TRBJ2-3	TRBV28	TRBD2	TGTGCCAGCAGTTACCCCTCGACTAGCGGCCAAAGAATCACAGATACGCAGTATTTT	CASSYPSTSGQRITDTQYF
many	TRBJ2-5	TRBV2	TRBD2	TGTGCCAGCCATAGATTTGTCGGGAGGGACCAAGAGACCCAGTACTTC	CASHRFVGRDQETQYF
NA	TRBJ2-7	TRBV11-1	NA	TGTGCCAGCAGCCCCCGTTCGCTCCCCTACGAGCAGTACTTC	CASSPRSLPYEQYF
few	TRBJ2-2	TRBV20-1	NA	TGCAGTGTCTCGGGGCCCGTGACCGGGGAGCTGTTTTTT	CSVSGPVTGELFF
NA	TRBJ2-7	TRBV20-1	NA	TGCAGTGCTACAGACCAAGGATCGCTCTACGAGCAGTACTTC	CSATDQGSLYEQYF
NA	TRBJ2-7	TRBV11-1	NA	TGTGCCAGCTCCCGCGGGGTCATCTACGAGCAGTACTTC	CASSRGVIYEQYF
many	TRBJ2-7	TRBV7-8	NA	TGTGCCAGCAGCCGTAATCAGGGCTCCCACGAGCAGTACTTC	CASSRNQGSHEQYF
NA	TRBJ2-3	TRBV29-1	TRBD2	TGCAGCGTTGAGTCGGGAGGGTCAGGGGATACGCAGTATTTT	CSVESGGSGDTQYF
many	TRBJ1-3	TRBV7-9	NA	TGTGCCAGCAGCTCACACTCTGGAAACACCATATATTTT	CASSSHSGNTIYF
NA	TRBJ2-7	TRBV18	TRBD1	TGTGCCAGCTCACTAGGGACAGGGTTTGGCGAGCAGTACTTC	CASSLGTGFGEQYF
NA	TRBJ2-1	TRBV20-1	TRBD1	TGCAGTGCACAGGGGGAGGTTTACAATGAGCAGTTCTTC	CSAQGEVYNEQFF
few	TRBJ2-5	TRBV6-2/TRBV6-3	TRBD1	TGTGCCAGCAGTTCGACAGGGGATAGGTGGACCCAGTACTTC	CASSSTGDRWTQYF
many	TRBJ2-1	TRBV7-9	TRBD2	TGTGCCAGCAGCTTAGCGGATAGCGGGATCCGGAATGAGCAGTTCTTC	CASSLADSGIRNEQFF
many	TRBJ2-1	TRBV6-1	TRBD2	TGTGCCAGCGGAATGGCTCTAGCGGGAGCACGGGAGCAGTTCTTC	CASGMALAGAREQFF
NA	TRBJ2-5	TRBV5-1	TRBD2	TGCGCCAGCAGCCCGGGACTAACTAAAGAGACCCAGTACTTC	CASSPGLTKETQYF
few	TRBJ1-6	TRBV19	NA	TGTGCCAGCGACCCGACAGGTAGTTCACCCCTCCACTTT	CASDPTGSSPLHF
many	TRBJ1-2	TRBV6-9	TRBD1	TGTGCCAGCAGTTACCCCCTGGGGGGGACAGTTGGCTACACCTTC	CASSYPLGGTVGYTF
few	TRBJ2-5	TRBV20-1	NA	TGCAGTGCCAGCGCAACCACAGAGACCCAGTACTTC	CSASATTETQYF
few	TRBJ2-3	TRBV24-1	NA	TGTGCCACCAGTGAACGGGCCCTCCTGAGCACAGATACGCAGTATTTT	CATSERALLSTDTQYF
NA	TRBJ2-4	TRBV18	NA	TGTGCCAGCTCACCAAACAGTTGGATTCAGTACTTC	CASSPNSWIQYF
few	TRBJ2-7	TRBV10-3	NA	TGTGCCATCAGTGGCCAGCAGATCTACGAGCAGTACTTC	CAISGQQIYEQYF
many	TRBJ1-1	TRBV28	TRBD1	TGTGCCAGCAGTTTATCCGGGACAGGGGGGACTGAAGCTTTCTTT	CASSLSGTGGTEAFF
many	TRBJ1-1	TRBV9	NA	TGTGCCAGCAGCCCCACGCCGGATGTGAACACTGAAGCTTTCTTT	CASSPTPDVNTEAFF
NA	TRBJ2-2	TRBV28	TRBD2	TGTGCCAGCAGTTTATTCGGGAGGATGACCGGGGAGCTGTTTTTT	CASSLFGRMTGELFF
once	TRBJ2-2	TRBV20-1	NA	TGCAGTGCTAGACCCCGGGGGAGTTACACCGGGGAGCTGTTTTTT	CSARPRGSYTGELFF
many	TRBJ1-1	TRBV28	TRBD1	TGTGCCAGCAGGTCTAGGGAAGGGTACAGGGGGCCAGACCTGGACACTGAAGCTTTCTTT	CASRSREGYRGPDLDTEAFF
many	TRBJ2-7	TRBV20-1	TRBD1	TGCAGTGCTAGACCCACCGGGACAGGGGTCGAACAGTACTTC	CSARPTGTGVEQYF